The 28 T cell receptor beta chains reported below all come from one sample, sequenced in a study of cytomegalovirus exposure and HLA in healthy donors. The PCR made use of 60 Vbeta and 13 Jbeta primers. The table came from immunoSEQ multiplex PCR; TCRdb's copy has only in-frame clones and leaves some out. This sample has about 170,000 clones, with 75% to 90% found just once. Sequenced sample: PBMCs. All receptors derive from a woman aged 50 to 65 in good health and CMV-seropositive.

CDR3 coding DNA: TGTGCCAGCAGCTCAGCGAGGCGTAGGAATGAGCAGTTCTTC. It is translated as CASSSARRRNEQFF. The rearrangement joins TRBV7-2 to TRBJ2-1; D remains unclear. V was shortened by 4 bases and J by 7 bases, with 14 bases between the two germline ends. The CDR3 contains 14 residues. Germline-derived CDR1 and CDR2 are SGHTA and FQGNSA.

The chain carries TRBV7-2 and TRBJ1-5; 7 nucleotides align to TRBD1. Germline CDR1 reads SGHTA; CDR2 reads FQGNSA. V shed 5 bases, J shed 1 base, and the junction held 5 bases outside the gene matches. The CDR3 has 15 residues. CDR3 in DNA: TGTGCCAGCAGCGCCAGGGGGATGAGCAATCAGCCCCAGCATTTT. This encodes CASSARGMSNQPQHF.

The V gene is TRBV19, the J gene TRBJ2-1; possible D gene TRBD1, 5 bases. V lost 4 bases and J lost 7, with 11 bases in between. CDR1 and CDR2 (germline): LNHDA, SQIVND (reference sequence). The CDR3 is 13 residues long. The CDR3 bases are TGTGCCAGTAGTAGTGGAGCAGGGAATGAGCAGTTCTTC. It encodes CASSSGAGNEQFF.

This chain uses TRBV29-1 with TRBJ2-7, with 8 bases fitting TRBD1. V gave up 6 bases and J gave up 5 bases; unmatched junction bases: 9. The CDR3 runs 13 residues. Per the germline V gene, CDR1 is SQVTM and CDR2 is ANQGSEA. The CDR3 nucleotides read TGCAGCGTGCGGAGGACAGGGTTCGACGAGCAGTACTTC. Protein: CSVRRTGFDEQYF.

This chain links TRBV29-1 with TRBJ2-1; perhaps TRBD2 as D (5 bases). From germline, CDR1 is SQVTM and CDR2 ANQGSEA. Trimming took off 4 bases at V and 2 bases at J, with 15 bases between the two ends. This CDR3 region has 15 residues. CDR3 sequence: CSVVAPPLPYNEQFF. The CDR3 nucleotides are TGCAGCGTTGTAGCGCCTCCACTCCCCTACAATGAGCAGTTCTTC.

The CDR3 region is CASSGRATYNEQFF. In DNA form, the CDR3 reads TGTGCCAGCAGCGGGAGGGCCACGTACAATGAGCAGTTCTTC. The V and J genes are TRBV11-2 and TRBJ2-1, with TRBD2 identical over 7 bases. Losses at the gene ends were 5 bases for V and 4 bases for J; bases not matched to a gene: 5. The CDR3 runs to 14 residues. Germline V gives CDR1 SGHAT, CDR2 FQNNGV.

The chain uses TRBV6-5 and TRBJ1-3; TRBD1 is a possible D gene (6 bases). The CDR3 extends over 16 amino acids. V lost 3 bases and J lost 0, with 12 bases in between. The germline gives CDR1 MNHEY, CDR2 SVGAGI. The CDR3 DNA follows: TGTGCCAGCAGTTATAGACCAGGGGTCTCTGGAAACACCATATATTTT. It translates to CASSYRPGVSGNTIYF.

The rearrangement links TRBV10-3 to TRBJ2-7, with D possibly matching TRBD1 (6 bases). Trimming took off 3 bases at V and 5 bases at J, with 14 bases between the two ends. The CDR3 consists of 14 residues. Per the germline V gene, CDR1 is ENHRY and CDR2 is SYGVKD. CDR3 residues: CAISDLQGIDEQYF. CDR3 DNA sequence: TGTGCCATCAGTGACTTACAGGGAATCGACGAGCAGTACTTC.

This chain uses TRBV7-9 with TRBJ1-5; D remains unclear. Trimming took 3 bases from V and 5 from J, leaving 14 bases between them. CDR1 and CDR2 (germline): SEHNR, FQNEAQ (reference sequence). The CDR3 spans 15 residues. In nucleotides, the CDR3 is TGTGCCAGCAGCTTTCGTATGAGGGATTATCAGCCCCAGCATTTT. Amino acids: CASSFRMRDYQPQHF.

CDR3: CASRQSASEDTQYF. The DNA of the CDR3 is TGCGCCAGCAGACAGAGTGCTTCTGAAGATACGCAGTATTTT. This rearrangement joins TRBV5-1 to TRBJ2-3, with unresolved D. The germline V and J ends were trimmed by 5 bases and 5 bases, with 15 bases remaining between them. This CDR3 comprises 14 residues. CDR1 is SGHRS, CDR2 YFSETQ, per germline.

The rearrangement joins TRBV5-1 to TRBJ1-3; 9 bases are a match to TRBD1. V shed 5 bases, J shed 2 bases, and the junction held 5 bases outside the gene matches. The CDR3 is 15 residues long. Germline CDR1 reads SGHRS; CDR2 reads YFSETQ. CDR3 loop: CASSRQGETGNTIYF. CDR3 in DNA: TGCGCCAGCAGTCGACAGGGGGAGACTGGAAACACCATATATTTT.

The chain couples TRBV9 to TRBJ2-1, with 7 bases aligning to TRBD1. V gave up 0 bases and J gave up 10 bases; unmatched junction bases: 7. CDR1 SGDLS and CDR2 YYNGEE come from the germline V gene. The CDR3 is made up of 14 amino acids. The CDR3 region has the DNA TGTGCCAGCAGCGTAGCACAGGGGCTGGGGGAGCAGTTCTTC. It yields the protein CASSVAQGLGEQFF.

This clone occurred once. DNA of the CDR3: TGTGCCAGCAGTTTATACGGAGGCGGGGGGGTCCAAGAGACCCAGTACTTC. This gives the protein CASSLYGGGGVQETQYF. The chain employs TRBV28 and TRBJ2-5; 9 bases map to TRBD2. CDR1 is MDHEN, CDR2 SYDVKM, per germline. The CDR3 consists of 17 residues. The junction had 7 bases not matched to a gene; V was cut back by 1 base and J by 1 base.

The V and J genes are TRBV7-3 and TRBJ2-7; a possible D gene is TRBD2 (5 bases). CDR1 and CDR2 from the germline V gene are SGHTA and FQGTGA. The CDR3 covers 14 residues. V was shortened by 3 bases and J by 1 base, with 10 bases between the two germline ends. The CDR3: CASSLEAVSYEQYF. In nucleotides, the CDR3 is TGTGCCAGCAGCTTGGAGGCGGTGTCCTACGAGCAGTACTTC.

J is TRBJ2-7 and V is TRBV5-1, with D maybe TRBD2 (5 bases). The CDR3 is 12 amino acids. Germline V gene sequence: CDR1 SGHRS, CDR2 YFSETQ. Trimming left V 5 bases short and J 5 bases short, with 11 bases between. The CDR3 loop is CASSPPSNEQYF. The CDR3 DNA reads as TGCGCCAGCAGTCCCCCTAGCAACGAGCAGTACTTC.

The chain recombines TRBV7-2 with TRBJ1-5, with 9 bases identical to TRBD1. V dropped 2 bases and J dropped 6; count of bases not matched to a gene: 5. The CDR3 consists of 15 residues. Per the germline V gene, CDR1 is SGHTA and CDR2 is FQGNSA. The CDR3 loop reads CASSLWTGVGQPQHF. The DNA for the CDR3 is TGTGCCAGCAGCTTATGGACAGGGGTAGGTCAGCCCCAGCATTTT.

This sequence joins TRBV7-8 and TRBJ1-1; D possibly corresponds to TRBD1 (6 bases). V was pared by 3 bases and J by 3 bases, with 8 bases between. Germline CDR1 reads SGHVS; CDR2 reads FQNEAQ. The CDR3 totals 13 residues. The CDR3 loop reads CASSFSGDTEAFF. The CDR3 coding sequence is TGTGCCAGCAGCTTTTCAGGGGACACTGAAGCTTTCTTT. The whole variable domain, remainder taken from reference TRBV7-8 and TRBJ1-1, is GAGVSQSPRYKVAKRGQDVALRCDPISGHVSLFWYQQALGQGPEFLTYFQNEAQLDKSGLPSDRFFAERPEGSVSTLKIQRTQQEDSAVYLCASSFSGDTEAFFGQGTRLTVV.

The genes are TRBV5-1 and TRBJ1-1; 8 nucleotides agree with TRBD1. CDR3 length: 13 amino acids. V shed 8 bases and J 8 bases; nucleotides not matched to a gene: 11. Germline V lookup: CDR1 SGHRS, CDR2 YFSETQ. The CDR3, as DNA: TGCGCCAGATATCCCTCAGGGGGCGCCGAAGCTTTCTTT. It yields the protein CARYPSGGAEAFF.

V is TRBV7-9 and J is TRBJ1-2; D uncertain. Looked up from germline, CDR1 is SEHNR and CDR2 is FQNEAQ (reference sequence). This CDR3 has 13 amino acids. V lost 3 bases to trimming and J lost 2 bases, with 7 bases between them. CDR3 DNA sequence: TGTGCCAGCAGCTTCGCAGGCAACTATGGCTACACCTTC. Its protein is CASSFAGNYGYTF. Based on the CDR3 plus reference TRBV7-9 and TRBJ1-2, the full variable domain is DTGVSQNPRHKITKRGQNVTFRCDPISEHNRLYWYRQTLGQGPEFLTYFQNEAQLEKSRLLSDRFSAERPKGSFSTLEIQRTEQGDSAMYLCASSFAGNYGYTFGSGTRLTVV.

V usage is TRBV28 and J usage is TRBJ1-4, with 10 bases lining up with TRBD1. The length of the CDR3 is 16 residues. V gave up 5 bases and J gave up 3 bases; unmatched junction bases: 6. Per germline, CDR1 MDHEN and CDR2 SYDVKM. Here the CDR3 DNA reads TGTGCCAGCAGTACCATCGGACAGGGGGCTAATGAAAAACTGTTTTTT. The encoded protein is CASSTIGQGANEKLFF.

To note about this clone: Other DNA sequences in this specimen translate into the identical CDR3. The chain recombines TRBV7-9 with TRBJ1-1; TRBD1 aligns across 7 bases. Trimming removed 5 bases from V and 0 bases from J; junction bases left unmatched: 3. The CDR3 spans 14 residues. CDR1 is SEHNR, CDR2 FQNEAQ, per germline (reference sequence). CDR3 sequence reads: CASSETGLNTEAFF. In DNA, the CDR3 is TGTGCCAGCAGCGAGACAGGGTTGAACACTGAAGCTTTCTTT.

This chain's CDR3 is CASSVGQSYEQYF. The CDR3 DNA reads as TGTGCCAGCAGCGTGGGACAGTCCTACGAGCAGTACTTC. J is TRBJ2-7 and V is TRBV5-4; 7 nucleotides match TRBD1. Germline V gene sequence: CDR1 SGHNT, CDR2 YYREEE (reference sequence). Losses at the gene ends were 4 bases for V and 1 base for J; bases not matched to a gene: 2. The CDR3 is 13 residues long.

The chain links TRBV7-2 to TRBJ2-1, with D possibly matching TRBD2 (5 bases). The CDR3 runs to 13 residues. Trimming left V 1 base short and J 7 bases short, with 8 bases between. Germline V gives CDR1 SGHTA, CDR2 FQGNSA. The CDR3 DNA reads as TGTGCCAGCAGCTTAGATGTAGCGAATGAGCAGTTCTTC. Protein product: CASSLDVANEQFF.

The V and J genes are TRBV10-3 and TRBJ2-1; 12 bases align to TRBD1. This CDR3 spans 14 amino acids. Germline values: CDR1 ENHRY, CDR2 SYGVKD. The V and J ends lost 10 bases and 8 bases, in that order; junction bases with no gene match: 9. The CDR3 is CATTGTGGVDEQFF. The CDR3 nucleotides read TGTGCCACTACCGGGACAGGGGGCGTAGATGAGCAGTTCTTC.

The gene calls are TRBV5-8 and TRBJ1-1, with D perhaps TRBD1 (6 bases). Germline V gives CDR1 SGHTS, CDR2 YDEGEE. This CDR3 region has 14 residues. Trimming left V 4 bases short and J 2 bases short, with 12 bases between. DNA for the CDR3: TGTGCCAGCAGCGAGCAGGGGCCTAACACTGAAGCTTTCTTT. Protein: CASSEQGPNTEAFF.

This chain uses TRBV6-1 with TRBJ2-1; 10 bases agree with TRBD2. The CDR3 spans 13 residues. The V segment lost 5 bases and the J segment 9 bases; nucleotides outside the gene matches: 4. Germline V CDR1 and CDR2: MNHNS, SASEGT. As DNA, the CDR3 is TGTGCCAGCAGTAGCGGGAGGGTCGCTGAGCAGTTCTTC. Translated, it gives CASSSGRVAEQFF.

The chain carries TRBV5-3 and TRBJ1-1, with D possibly matching TRBD1 (5 bases). TRBV5-3 is assigned to the ORF class and has an uncertain function. The germline V and J ends were trimmed by 4 bases and 0 bases, with 13 bases remaining between them. The CDR3 consists of 15 residues. The CDR3 loop reads CARSASPTVNTEAFF. As DNA, the CDR3 is TGTGCCAGAAGCGCCTCACCGACAGTGAACACTGAAGCTTTCTTT.

The chain is built from TRBV20-1 and TRBJ1-2; tentative D call: TRBD1 (5 bases). The CDR3 covers 11 residues. The V gene lost 4 bases and the J gene lost 8 bases, with 11 bases spanning the gap. The germline V gene encodes CDR1 DFQATT and CDR2 SNEGSKA (reference sequence). For the CDR3, the DNA is TGCAGTGCTACCCAGGGCGACGGCTACACCTTC. It is translated as CSATQGDGYTF.